This passage covers 28 T cell receptor beta chains from one sample sequenced in a study of human T cells and chemical hapten exposure. Unfractionated whole blood yielded total RNA. Using its own MiXCR run on the 5' RACE reads, TCRdb lists one record per CDR3 protein. The sample consists of more than 140,000 distinct CDR3 sequences, around 4.1% of them appearing once. Receptors were obtained from a female donor in good health.

This clonotype was found many times. The chain recombines TRBV9 with TRBJ2-3; D might be TRBD2 (6 bases). The CDR3 spans 19 residues. The germline V gene encodes CDR1 SGDLS and CDR2 YYNGEE. V was cut by 4 bases and J by 3 bases, with 27 bases left in between. This chain's CDR3 is CASSSRSPNLGAGTDTQYF. The DNA for the CDR3 is TGTGCCAGCAGCTCCCGTAGTCCAAACCTGGGCGCGGGGACAGATACGCAGTATTTT. The entire variable domain, with the rest obtained from reference TRBV9 and TRBJ2-3, is as follows: DSGVTQTPKHLITATGQRVTLRCSPRSGDLSVYWYQQSLDQGLQFLIQYYNGEERAKGNILERFSAQQFPDLHSELNLSSLELGDSALYFCASSSRSPNLGAGTDTQYFGPGTRLTVL.

The sample holds many counts of this clonotype. The rearrangement joins TRBV18 to TRBJ1-2, with unresolved D. The CDR3 contains 14 residues. V gave up 5 bases and J gave up 4 bases, with 14 bases separating them. Per germline, CDR1 KGHSH and CDR2 LQKENI. The DNA of the CDR3 is TGTGCCAGCTCATCCCCTCCCGCCCGCTATGGCTACACCTTC. Its translation is CASSSPPARYGYTF. The full variable domain, in which reference TRBV18 and TRBJ1-2 provide the parts outside the CDR3, is NAGVMQNPRHLVRRRGQEARLRCSPMKGHSHVYWYRQLPEEGLKFMVYLQKENIIDESGMPKERFSAEFPKEGPSILRIQQVVRGDSAAYFCASSSPPARYGYTFGSGTRLTVV.

This clonotype was detected many times. The chain combines TRBV6-5 with TRBJ1-2, with D perhaps matching TRBD1 (5 bases). This CDR3 has 14 residues. Trimming removed 6 bases at V and 7 bases at J, with 18 bases between. CDR1 and CDR2 (germline): MNHEY, SVGAGI. CDR3 protein: CASSPGTLRGGYTF. The CDR3 coding sequence is TGTGCCAGCAGCCCCGGGACCTTAAGGGGTGGCTACACCTTC.

The sample holds many counts of this clonotype. This chain uses TRBV20-1 with TRBJ2-3, with D possibly being TRBD2 (7 bases). The germline CDR1 and CDR2 sequences are DFQATT and SNEGSKA (reference sequence). Deletions cut 6 bases from V and 0 bases from J, with 16 bases between. This CDR3 comprises 15 residues. The CDR3 region has the DNA TGCAGTGCACATAGGGGGGGGGTCAGCACAGATACGCAGTATTTT. This translates into CSAHRGGVSTDTQYF.

The chain is built from TRBV19 and TRBJ2-5; D gene uncertain. This CDR3 has 13 amino acids. V lost 1 base to trimming and J lost 6 bases, with 9 bases between them. Per the germline V gene, CDR1 is LNHDA and CDR2 is SQIVND (reference sequence). DNA for the CDR3: TGTGCCAGTAGTATAGGCAGGCTACAGACCCAGTACTTC. This translates into CASSIGRLQTQYF.

At least ten counts were recorded for this clonotype. The CDR3 DNA reads TGTGCCAGCAGCTTAGGACAGTTCACCGGGGAGCTGTTTTTT. Amino acid sequence: CASSLGQFTGELFF. V usage is TRBV6-1 and J usage is TRBJ2-2, with a possible D match to TRBD1 (6 bases). Germline CDR1 and CDR2: MNHNS and SASEGT. Trimming cost V 6 bases and J 4 bases, with 12 bases left between them. The CDR3 extends over 14 amino acids.

On this clonotype: A much larger clone sits a single nucleotide away, making a read error possible. This chain joins TRBV20-1 and TRBJ2-7; D remains unclear. The germline V and J ends were trimmed by 3 bases and 3 bases, with 18 bases remaining between them. The germline V gene has CDR1 DFQATT and CDR2 SNEGSKA (reference sequence). The length of the CDR3 is 15 residues. The CDR3 here is CSASAPLEGLYEQYF. The CDR3 DNA is TGCAGTGCTAGCGCACCCTTGGAAGGGCTCTACGAGCAGTACTTC.

This clonotype turned up a few times. DNA for the CDR3: TGTGCCAGCAGTAAAAACAGCGCCGGAGGGGCTGAAAAACTGTTTTTT. This encodes CASSKNSAGGAEKLFF. The genes are TRBV6-5 and TRBJ1-4; tentatively, D is TRBD1 (5 bases). There are 16 residues in the CDR3. Trimming took 5 bases from V and 7 from J, leaving 20 bases between them. Germline CDR1 reads MNHEY; CDR2 reads SVGAGI.

The sample holds many counts of this clonotype. This rearrangement joins TRBV12-3 or TRBV12-4 to TRBJ1-2; D possibly corresponds to TRBD1 (5 bases). The V end lost 2 bases, the J end lost 8 bases, and 15 bases lay between the germline ends. The CDR3 has 14 amino acids. The CDR3 protein is CASSLNGGLRGYTF. For the CDR3, the DNA is TGTGCCAGCAGTTTAAACGGGGGATTAAGGGGCTACACCTTC.

This clonotype was counted at least ten times. The chain links TRBV3-1 to TRBJ2-1; 8 nucleotides agree with TRBD2. CDR1 and CDR2 from the germline V gene are LGHDT and YNNKEL (reference sequence). The CDR3 consists of 14 residues. Trimming took 8 bases from V and 1 from J; bases not matched to a gene: 4. The CDR3 DNA follows: TGTGCCAGCGCGGGGGGCCGATCCTACAATGAGCAGTTCTTC. Its translation: CASAGGRSYNEQFF.

This clonotype occurred many times. The chain couples TRBV7-3 to TRBJ2-3; weak D call: TRBD2 (7 bases). Germline loops: CDR1 SGHTA, CDR2 FQGTGA. The CDR3 covers 16 residues. The V end lost 5 bases, the J end lost 1 base, and 16 bases lay between the germline ends. The CDR3 nucleotides are TGTGCCAGCAGCCAAGGGGGGGGCGGGCGCACAGATACGCAGTATTTT. Translation: CASSQGGGGRTDTQYF.

This clonotype was observed many times. V is TRBV28 and J is TRBJ2-3; D call uncertain. This CDR3 has 15 amino acids. Germline CDR1 and CDR2: MDHEN and SYDVKM. The V end lost 6 bases, the J end lost 0 bases, and 13 bases lay between the germline ends. CDR3 amino acids: CASRPSGASTDTQYF. CDR3 coding DNA: TGTGCCAGCAGGCCAAGTGGTGCTAGCACAGATACGCAGTATTTT.

This clonotype was recorded a few times. Just one base apart from a much larger clone, this may be a read error. V is TRBV20-1 and J is TRBJ1-6, with D possibly matching TRBD1 (5 bases). Per germline, CDR1 DFQATT and CDR2 SNEGSKA (reference sequence). The CDR3 extends over 17 amino acids. The CDR3 bases are TGCAGTGCTAGAGTGGACATGGGGATATCGGGTAATTCACCCCTCAACTTT. Protein: CSARVDMGISGNSPLNF.

This clonotype has a handful of counts. This chain links TRBV5-1 with TRBJ2-2; no definite D call. Germline V gene sequence: CDR1 SGHRS, CDR2 YFSETQ. V gave up 3 bases and J gave up 5 bases, with 8 bases separating them. The CDR3 is 13 residues long. CDR3 DNA: TGCGCCAGCAGCTCTACAGCAACCGGGGAGCTGTTTTTT. As protein: CASSSTATGELFF.

This clonotype was counted ten times or more. The gene calls are TRBV5-6 and TRBJ1-5, with D possibly matching TRBD1 (6 bases). V lost 7 bases and J 2 bases, leaving 13 bases between the germline ends. CDR3 size: 14 residues. Germline V gene data show CDR1 as SGHDT and CDR2 as YYEEEE. The CDR3 nucleotides read TGTGCCAGCTCCGTTGGACAGCGCAATCAGCCCCAGCATTTT. Protein sequence: CASSVGQRNQPQHF.

The sample holds many counts of this clonotype. The genes are TRBV6-5 and TRBJ1-1; D not resolved. The V gene lost 11 bases and the J gene lost 3 bases, with 10 bases spanning the gap. Looked up from germline, CDR1 is MNHEY and CDR2 is SVGAGI. CDR3 length: 11 amino acids. The CDR3 region is CAVRRDTEAFF. The CDR3 coding sequence is TGTGCCGTGCGAAGGGACACTGAAGCTTTCTTT.

As concerns this clonotype: A much larger clonotype is one base distant, so this may be a read error. Because it lacks the conserved phenylalanine or tryptophan at the end, this CDR3 is likely a read error. No DNA is shown, since the ends of the CDR3 on it are uncertain; the CDR3 is the one TCRdb lists. The chain uses TRBV5-8 and TRBJ1-2. The CDR3 extends over 13 residues, inclusive of both ends. The germline V gene encodes CDR1 SGHTS and CDR2 YDEGEE. The chain's CDR3 is CASSWGFFGPLPL.

This clonotype occurred many times. This chain uses TRBV5-4 with TRBJ1-2, with D hard to call. Looked up from germline, CDR1 is SGHNT and CDR2 is YYREEE (reference sequence). Between the trimmed V and J ends, which lost 0 bases and 5 bases, there was a span of 14 bases. CDR3 size: 15 residues. The CDR3: CASSLAIGRNYGYTF. CDR3 DNA: TGTGCCAGCAGCTTGGCGATAGGGCGGAATTATGGCTACACCTTC.

Many counts were recorded for this clonotype. DNA of the CDR3: TGTGCCAGCAGCTTAGATGTTCGCCGCAGCTATGGCTACACCTTC. It yields the protein CASSLDVRRSYGYTF. The J gene is TRBJ1-2, the V gene TRBV7-8, with D uncertain. CDR1 SGHVS and CDR2 FQNEAQ come from the germline V gene. Deletions cut 1 base from V and 4 bases from J, with 13 bases between. This CDR3 region has 15 residues.

In its sample, this clonotype was seen many times. CDR3 bases: TGTGCCAGCAGCGTTCCCCACGGGCGGGGGGACGACAATGAGCAGTTCTTC. The encoded protein is CASSVPHGRGDDNEQFF. The chain joins TRBV9 to TRBJ2-1, with 8 bases matching TRBD2. Germline lookup yields CDR1 SGDLS and CDR2 YYNGEE. V shed 2 bases and J 5 bases; nucleotides not matched to a gene: 12. This CDR3 is 17 amino acids long.

At least ten counts were recorded for this clonotype. The rearrangement links TRBV18 to TRBJ2-1, with TRBD2 as a possible D gene (6 bases). Trimming took off 6 bases at V and 8 bases at J, with 26 bases between the two ends. The CDR3 is 17 residues long. From germline, CDR1 is KGHSH and CDR2 LQKENI. CDR3 bases: TGTGCCAGCTCGCCCGCTGCTAGGGTTTACGGAGGGGATGAGCAGTTCTTC. Encoded protein: CASSPAARVYGGDEQFF.

There are many counts of this clonotype. The limits of the CDR3 on the DNA are not certain, so only TCRdb's listed CDR3 is given. The chain carries TRBV7-9 and TRBJ1-1; the tabulated D call, TRBD1, remains unverified against the DNA. The CDR3 comprises 11 residues, both ends counted. The V gene's germline CDR1 is SEHNR and CDR2 FQNEAQ (reference sequence). The CDR3 loop is CASSFAQGIVF.

J is TRBJ2-3 and V is TRBV4-1, with D uncertain. Trimming removed 0 bases at V and 0 bases at J, with 10 bases between. The CDR3 is made up of 16 amino acids. Per germline, CDR1 MGHRA and CDR2 YSYEKL. This CDR3 reads CASSQDFTGSTDTQYF. The CDR3, as DNA: TGCGCCAGCAGCCAAGATTTTACGGGTAGCACAGATACGCAGTATTTT.

The table lists this clonotype with a count of one. A single base separates this from a much larger clone, so it may be a read error. V gene TRBV6-5 combines with J gene TRBJ1-2; D is possibly TRBD1 (5 bases). Germline loops: CDR1 MNHEY, CDR2 SVGAGI. The CDR3 sequence is 15 residues long. The CDR3 is CASSWGTPGNYGDTF. CDR3 nucleotide sequence: TGTGCCAGCAGTTGGGGGACTCCTGGGAACTATGGCGACACCTTC.

This clonotype has at least ten counts. V usage is TRBV29-1 and J usage is TRBJ2-3, with D perhaps matching TRBD1 (6 bases). The length of the CDR3 is 14 residues. Trimming stripped 7 bases from V and 0 bases from J, with 14 bases between. From germline, CDR1 is SQVTM and CDR2 ANQGSEA. This CDR3 is CSARGSRSTDTQYF. CDR3 in DNA: TGCAGCGCTAGGGGGTCCCGGAGCACAGATACGCAGTATTTT.

This clonotype was found many times. The chain joins TRBV4-1 to TRBJ2-7, with D hard to call. Germline CDR1 is MGHRA and CDR2 is YSYEKL. CDR3 length equals 15 residues. Trimming took 1 base from V and 2 from J, leaving 12 bases between them. CDR3 nucleotide sequence: TGCGCCAGCAGCCAAGTTTGGTCAACAACCTACGAGCAGTACTTC. Translating it yields CASSQVWSTTYEQYF.

This clonotype was recorded at least ten times. The J gene is TRBJ1-5, the V gene TRBV6-1, with D maybe TRBD1 (6 bases). CDR1 and CDR2 from the germline V gene are MNHNS and SASEGT. CDR3 length equals 16 residues. V was trimmed by 2 bases and J by 0 bases, leaving 11 bases between them. CDR3 in amino acids: CASSESPGDSNQPQHF. The CDR3 DNA reads as TGTGCCAGCAGTGAATCCCCAGGGGATAGCAATCAGCCCCAGCATTTT.

This clonotype was picked up many times. This chain links TRBV5-1 with TRBJ1-4, with 8 bases matching TRBD1. The junction had 8 bases not matched to a gene; V was cut back by 0 bases and J by 10 bases. CDR1 is SGHRS and CDR2 is YFSETQ in the germline V gene. The CDR3 is 15 amino acids. The CDR3 sequence is CASSLGPGGQGKLFF. In DNA form, the CDR3 reads TGCGCCAGCAGCTTGGGGCCAGGGGGCCAGGGAAAACTGTTTTTT.